These 27 T cell receptor beta chains originate from one sample sequenced in a study of cytomegalovirus exposure and HLA in healthy donors. This PCR relied on a set of 60 Vbeta primers and 13 Jbeta primers. Here immunoSEQ multiplex PCR was the method, and the copy in TCRdb shows in-frame clones only, minus some. This sample has about 140,000 clones, with 70% to 85% found just once. The sample consisted of PBMCs. Receptor source: a middle-aged woman in good health and CMV-seronegative.

This clone was seen a few times. The J gene is TRBJ2-1, the V gene TRBV28, with 8 bases fitting TRBD2. This CDR3 region has 17 residues. V was clipped by 4 bases and J by 2 bases; unmatched bases: 10. The germline V gene encodes CDR1 MDHEN and CDR2 SYDVKM. The CDR3 coding sequence is TGTGCCAGCAGTTCCCCAGTGGTAGCGGGACCCTACAATGAGCAGTTCTTC. Translated, it gives CASSSPVVAGPYNEQFF.

V and J are TRBV5-1 and TRBJ2-3; the match to TRBD1 covers 8 bases. The J segment lost 4 bases and the V segment lost 3 bases, leaving 10 bases of the junction unmatched. This CDR3 is 16 amino acids long. Germline loops: CDR1 SGHRS, CDR2 YFSETQ. This CDR3 reads CASSYRGFGFADTQYF. For the CDR3, the DNA is TGCGCCAGCAGCTACAGGGGGTTTGGATTTGCAGATACGCAGTATTTT.

Only one count was recorded for this clone. J is TRBJ1-4 and V is TRBV7-8, with unresolved D. V lost 5 bases to trimming and J lost 8 bases, with 18 bases between them. CDR1 and CDR2 (germline): SGHVS, FQNEAQ. This CDR3 region has 15 residues. This CDR3 reads CASSTRRDRGEKLFF. CDR3 bases: TGTGCCAGCAGCACCCGGAGAGACCGCGGGGAAAAACTGTTTTTT.

This sequence joins TRBV5-5 and TRBJ2-2; D is possibly TRBD1 (6 bases). V gave up 4 bases and J gave up 4 bases, with 26 bases separating them. Germline values: CDR1 SGHKS, CDR2 YYEKEE (reference sequence). The length of the CDR3 is 19 residues. The CDR3 region has the DNA TGTGCCAGCAGCCGGATAGGGGGTTCCGGGTATGGGCGCACCGGGGAGCTGTTTTTT. Translating it yields CASSRIGGSGYGRTGELFF.

The chain is built from TRBV28 and TRBJ1-5; 7 bases align to TRBD1. The CDR3 is made up of 15 amino acids. V was clipped by 5 bases and J by 2 bases; unmatched bases: 6. Germline CDR1 MDHEN, CDR2 SYDVKM. The CDR3 DNA is TGTGCCAGCAGTCGGACAGGTAGGGGCAATCAGCCCCAGCATTTT. Protein: CASSRTGRGNQPQHF.

This clone has only a few counts. This chain uses TRBV18 with TRBJ1-5, with 7 bases that match TRBD1. Looked up from germline, CDR1 is KGHSH and CDR2 is LQKENI. The length of the CDR3 is 17 residues. J was trimmed by 2 bases and V by 0 bases; bases with no gene match: 7. The CDR3 loop is CASSPPGQGTGNQPQHF. The CDR3 DNA is TGTGCCAGCTCACCACCGGGCCAGGGGACAGGCAATCAGCCCCAGCATTTT. The whole variable domain, remainder taken from reference TRBV18 and TRBJ1-5, is NAGVMQNPRHLVRRRGQEARLRCSPMKGHSHVYWYRQLPEEGLKFMVYLQKENIIDESGMPKERFSAEFPKEGPSILRIQQVVRGDSAAYFCASSPPGQGTGNQPQHFGDGTRLSIL.

The CDR3 here is CASSTGSPGGRLNEQYF. In DNA, the CDR3 is TGTGCCAGCAGCACTGGATCCCCAGGAGGGAGGTTAAACGAGCAGTACTTC. The chain is built from TRBV9 and TRBJ2-7; D possibly corresponds to TRBD2 (6 bases). The ends were cut back, 4 bases at V and 5 bases at J, with 25 bases in the middle. Germline V lookup: CDR1 SGDLS, CDR2 YYNGEE. The CDR3 loop spans 17 amino acids.

The chain carries TRBV7-7 and TRBJ2-5; 11 bases align to TRBD2. Trimming cost V 1 base and J 2 bases; bases outside gene matches: 6. In germline, CDR1 is SSHAT, CDR2 FNYEAQ (reference sequence). This CDR3 has 17 residues. The CDR3 spells CASSLGRVAGGQETQYF. CDR3 DNA sequence: TGTGCCAGCAGCTTAGGCCGGGTAGCGGGAGGGCAAGAGACCCAGTACTTC.

A word on this clone: Other DNA sequences in the sample encode the same CDR3. The genes are TRBV28 and TRBJ2-6; tentatively, D is TRBD1 (6 bases). V was trimmed by 2 bases and J by 2 bases, leaving 7 bases between them. The CDR3 covers 15 residues. Germline V lookup: CDR1 MDHEN, CDR2 SYDVKM. Here the CDR3 reads CASSLNRAGANVLTF. CDR3 nucleotides: TGTGCCAGCAGTTTAAACAGGGCTGGGGCCAACGTCCTGACTTTC.

This clone was seen more than once but under ten times. This sequence joins TRBV5-8 and TRBJ1-2; a possible D gene is TRBD1 (5 bases). V shed 6 bases and J shed 6 bases, with 12 bases lying between them. Germline lookup yields CDR1 SGHTS and CDR2 YDEGEE. The CDR3 sequence is 12 residues long. For the CDR3, the DNA is TGTGCCAGCACCCAGGGTTTGAATGGCTACACCTTC. This gives the protein CASTQGLNGYTF.

The table lists this clone with a few counts. The rearrangement uses TRBV7-2 and TRBJ2-7, with TRBD2 matching over 7 bases. The CDR3 length is 15 residues. Germline V gene lookup returns CDR1 SGHTA and CDR2 FQGNSA. V gave up 5 bases and J gave up 5 bases; unmatched junction bases: 12. This chain's CDR3 is CASSPSPGRYDEQYF. CDR3 DNA sequence: TGTGCCAGCAGCCCCTCCCCCGGGAGGTATGACGAGCAGTACTTC.

This clone is labeled as medium-sized (0.01 to 0.1%). This chain uses TRBV6-1 with TRBJ2-2; 8 bases map to TRBD1. This CDR3 has 13 amino acids. Per germline, CDR1 MNHNS and CDR2 SASEGT. The CDR3 DNA reads TGTGCTTACAGGGGGGTAAACACCGGGGAGCTGTTTTTT. Amino acids: CAYRGVNTGELFF.

The chain recombines TRBV19 with TRBJ2-6; 11 bases are shared with TRBD1. The CDR3 loop spans 16 amino acids. The V gene's germline CDR1 is LNHDA and CDR2 SQIVND (reference sequence). Trimming at V came to 10 bases and at J to 2 bases, leaving 7 bases not matched to a gene. CDR3 residues: CATGTGGVAGANVLTF. Here the CDR3 DNA reads TGTGCCACTGGGACAGGGGGGGTGGCTGGGGCCAACGTCCTGACTTTC.

The J gene is TRBJ2-2, the V gene TRBV19; D is undetermined. V was trimmed by 7 bases and J by 2 bases, leaving 17 bases between them. This CDR3 region has 16 residues. The germline gives CDR1 LNHDA, CDR2 SQIVND (reference sequence). The CDR3, as DNA: TGTGCCAGTAAGCCCCATCCCCCCTTAAACACCGGGGAGCTGTTTTTT. This codes for CASKPHPPLNTGELFF.

This clone was counted a few times. J is TRBJ2-4 and V is TRBV4-1; 8 bases map to TRBD1. V shed 2 bases and J 5 bases; nucleotides not matched to a gene: 8. CDR1 MGHRA and CDR2 YSYEKL come from the germline V gene. The CDR3 is made up of 16 amino acids. The CDR3: CASSQLRTGTQNIQYF. For the CDR3, the DNA is TGCGCCAGCAGCCAACTACGGACAGGGACCCAAAACATTCAGTACTTC.

The chain combines TRBV27 with TRBJ2-5; a possible D gene is TRBD2 (5 bases). CDR3 length equals 14 residues. The V and J ends lost 6 bases and 0 bases respectively, with 11 bases between them. Germline assignment: CDR1 MNHEY and CDR2 SMNVEV (reference sequence). Here the CDR3 DNA reads TGTGCCAGCAGCCCCCGGGGTAACCAAGAGACCCAGTACTTC. Protein product: CASSPRGNQETQYF.

The chain combines TRBV7-3 with TRBJ1-2; 8 bases agree with TRBD1. Germline V gene lookup returns CDR1 SGHTA and CDR2 FQGTGA. V shed 0 bases, J shed 7 bases, and the junction held 10 bases outside the gene matches. The CDR3 sequence is 16 residues long. The CDR3: CASSLTPMTGVGGYTF. Written as DNA, the CDR3 is TGTGCCAGCAGCTTAACGCCCATGACAGGGGTCGGTGGCTACACCTTC. Together with reference TRBV7-3 and TRBJ1-2, the CDR3 gives the full variable domain: GAGVSQTPSNKVTEKGKYVELRCDPISGHTALYWYRQSLGQGPEFLIYFQGTGAADDSGLPNDRFFAVRPEGSVSTLKIQRTERGDSAVYLCASSLTPMTGVGGYTFGSGTRLTVV.

This clone occurred a few times. The rearrangement links TRBV7-2 to TRBJ2-1; 7 positions match TRBD1. CDR3 length: 13 amino acids. Germline V CDR1 and CDR2: SGHTA, FQGNSA. Trimming took 5 bases from V and 11 from J; bases not matched to a gene: 9. CDR3 DNA: TGTGCCAGCAGCATCTACCGGGACAGAAAGCAGTTCTTC. As protein: CASSIYRDRKQFF. Full variable domain (rest looked up from reference TRBV7-2 and TRBJ2-1): GAGVSQSPSNKVTEKGKDVELRCDPISGHTALYWYRQSLGQGLEFLIYFQGNSAPDKSGLPSDRFSAERTGGSVSTLTIQRTQQEDSAVYLCASSIYRDRKQFFGPGTRLTVL.

This clone was recorded once. This chain links TRBV6-5 with TRBJ1-1; tentative D call: TRBD1 (6 bases). Trimming shortened V by 0 bases and J by 2 bases, and 10 bases separated the two germline ends. This CDR3 is built from 15 residues. Germline values: CDR1 MNHEY, CDR2 SVGAGI. In nucleotides, the CDR3 is TGTGCCAGCAGTTACTCCATACAGGGAAACACTGAAGCTTTCTTT. It encodes CASSYSIQGNTEAFF.

This chain joins TRBV27 and TRBJ2-7; TRBD2 agrees at 10 bases. The CDR3 is 15 amino acids. Germline-derived CDR1 and CDR2 are MNHEY and SMNVEV (reference sequence). J gave up 3 bases and V 3 bases, and 5 bases lay outside the gene matches. CDR3 sequence (DNA): TGTGCCAGCAGTTTTTGGGTAGCGGGAGGCTACGAGCAGTACTTC. Translation: CASSFWVAGGYEQYF.

The chain recombines TRBV5-4 with TRBJ2-5; perhaps TRBD2 as D (6 bases). Per germline, CDR1 SGHNT and CDR2 YYREEE (reference sequence). The CDR3 loop spans 13 amino acids. V shed 7 bases and J shed 2 bases, with 12 bases lying between them. The CDR3 loop reads CASGASVQETQYF. CDR3 DNA sequence: TGTGCCAGCGGGGCTAGCGTTCAAGAGACCCAGTACTTC.

This clone was detected only a few times. The V call is TRBV10-2, the J call TRBJ1-5; 9 bases are shared with TRBD1. The V gene end was trimmed by 4 bases and the J gene end by 2 bases; junction bases not matched to a gene: 6. The CDR3 has 16 residues. The V gene's germline CDR1 is WSHSY and CDR2 SAAADI. CDR3 sequence: CASSAGQGLGNQPQHF. The CDR3 nucleotides read TGCGCCAGCAGTGCGGGACAGGGTCTCGGCAATCAGCCCCAGCATTTT.

This clone has just one count. J is TRBJ1-2 and V is TRBV2; TRBD1 matches 7 bases. This CDR3 contains 18 residues. The germline gives CDR1 SNHLY, CDR2 FYNNEI. The ends lost 6 bases at V and 4 bases at J; junction bases unmatched: 20. The CDR3 coding sequence is TGTGCCAGCAGCCTAACTTTGACAGGGAGCCTGGGAGGCTATGGCTACACCTTC. Amino acids: CASSLTLTGSLGGYGYTF.

The V gene is TRBV27, the J gene TRBJ2-1; 9 bases agree with TRBD2. Looked up from germline, CDR1 is MNHEY and CDR2 is SMNVEV (reference sequence). The CDR3 has 12 residues. V was pared by 8 bases and J by 4 bases, with 0 bases of the junction left unmatched. CDR3 region: CASGLAYNEQFF. The CDR3 DNA reads TGTGCCAGCGGACTAGCGTACAATGAGCAGTTCTTC.

The CDR3, as DNA: TGCAGTGCTCGTGGCGCGGACGAGCAGTACTTC. This gives the protein CSARGADEQYF. V and J are TRBV20-1 and TRBJ2-7; no reliable D call. The CDR3 has 11 residues. V dropped 5 bases and J dropped 5 bases, with 10 bases sitting between them. Germline values: CDR1 DFQATT, CDR2 SNEGSKA (reference sequence).

The rearrangement links TRBV28 to TRBJ2-7; 10 bases map to TRBD2. The CDR3 covers 20 residues. Germline V CDR1 and CDR2: MDHEN, SYDVKM. The J segment lost 5 bases and the V segment lost 5 bases, leaving 24 bases of the junction unmatched. The CDR3 DNA reads as TGTGCCAGCAGTCCCCCCCGGCCCGTGGCCCGGACTAGCGGTTTGGACGAGCAGTACTTC. It yields the protein CASSPPRPVARTSGLDEQYF. Full variable domain (rest looked up from reference TRBV28 and TRBJ2-7): DVKVTQSSRYLVKRTGEKVFLECVQDMDHENMFWYRQDPGLGLRLIYFSYDVKMKEKGDIPEGYSVSREKKERFSLILESASTNQTSMYLCASSPPRPVARTSGLDEQYFGPGTRLTVT.

The CDR3, as DNA: TGTGCCAGCAGTTTATTCCTCTCAGGGGGCACAAATGGCTACACCTTC. Protein product: CASSLFLSGGTNGYTF. The rearrangement joins TRBV28 to TRBJ1-2; 8 bases are a match to TRBD1. CDR3 length equals 16 residues. With V trimmed by 1 base and J by 6 bases, 10 bases remained unmatched. Per the germline V gene, CDR1 is MDHEN and CDR2 is SYDVKM.